Listed below are T cell receptor beta chains from one sample, sequenced in a study of cytomegalovirus exposure and HLA in healthy donors. Using immunoSEQ multiplex PCR, the repertoire was profiled, and TCRdb retains in-frame clones only, with some absent. The repertoire holds 130,000 to 150,000 clones, with roughly 86% as singletons. Sequencing was carried out using PBMCs. The receptors were gathered from a man aged 18 to 30 in good health and CMV-seropositive. CDR3s include the opening cysteine and the closing phenylalanine or tryptophan. Fields, in order: J gene, V gene, CDR3 protein.

J gene: TRBJ1-1
V gene: TRBV6-1
CDR3 protein: CASSPRGNTEAFF

J gene: TRBJ2-1
V gene: TRBV5-5
CDR3 protein: CASSLGLAGDDEQFF

J gene: TRBJ1-2
V gene: TRBV28
CDR3 protein: CASSLTDLTRGGYTF

J gene: TRBJ1-2
V gene: TRBV30
CDR3 protein: CAWTLIGYGYTF

J gene: TRBJ1-2
V gene: TRBV25-1
CDR3 protein: CASSPGGGPYGYTF

J gene: TRBJ1-2
V gene: TRBV28
CDR3 protein: CASSSGPVGGYTF

J gene: TRBJ1-2
V gene: TRBV5-3
CDR3 protein: CARSTGTGAYGYTF

J gene: TRBJ2-7
V gene: TRBV11-2
CDR3 protein: CASSLGGGYEQYF

J gene: TRBJ2-5
V gene: TRBV28
CDR3 protein: CASSHLTGNELETQYF

J gene: TRBJ1-3
V gene: TRBV29-1
CDR3 protein: CSVGDMWSSGNTIYF

J gene: TRBJ2-7
V gene: TRBV4-2
CDR3 protein: CASSHPGTSGYEQYF